This paragraph covers one TCR beta chain sequence. These data come from a study of blood T cell repertoires in COVID-19. Background on the study: PBMCs, B-cell-depleted T cells, or T cells provided the cDNA or gDNA that made up the material.

Germline lookup yields CDR1 LGHNA and CDR2 YSLEER. CDR3 length equals 15 residues. With 0 bases removed from V and 7 bases from J, the gap between germline ends came to 14 bases. Authors' data handling: For nucleated cells, counts were estimated from reference gene primer amplification. Sequenced by immunoSEQ multiplex PCR; TCRdb stores in-frame clones only, minus some. That table supplies the V and J calls and clone size; D and trimming were determined from the DNA. The sample comprises some 700,000 clones, 75% to 90% of which are singletons, and under 0.3% rests with the top ten. This TCR came from a young woman with acute or convalescent COVID-19. The sequencing input was peripheral blood. J is TRBJ2-3 and V is TRBV4-3; tentative D call: TRBD1 (5 bases). For the CDR3, the DNA is TGCGCCAGCAGCCAAGATTCCAGGGCCGAGTATACGCAGTATTTT. Its protein is CASSQDSRAEYTQYF.